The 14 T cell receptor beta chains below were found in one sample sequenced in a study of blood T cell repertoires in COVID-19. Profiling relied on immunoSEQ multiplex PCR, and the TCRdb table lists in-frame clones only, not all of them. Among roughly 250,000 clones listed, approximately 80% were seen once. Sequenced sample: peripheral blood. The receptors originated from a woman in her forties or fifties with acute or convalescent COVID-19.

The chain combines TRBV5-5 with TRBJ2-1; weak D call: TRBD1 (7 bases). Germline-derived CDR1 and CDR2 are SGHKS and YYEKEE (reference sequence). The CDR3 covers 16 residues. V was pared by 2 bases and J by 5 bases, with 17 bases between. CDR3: CASSFDPQGGNNEQFF. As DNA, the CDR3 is TGTGCCAGCAGCTTTGACCCTCAGGGGGGCAACAATGAGCAGTTCTTC.

CDR3 sequence reads: CASSFQTGRFGNTIYF. CDR3 coding DNA: TGCGCCAGCAGCTTCCAGACAGGGAGGTTTGGAAACACCATATATTTT. This chain links TRBV5-1 with TRBJ1-3; 7 nucleotides match TRBD1. The CDR3 is 16 residues long. With V trimmed by 2 bases and J by 3 bases, 8 bases remained unmatched. Per the germline V gene, CDR1 is SGHRS and CDR2 is YFSETQ.

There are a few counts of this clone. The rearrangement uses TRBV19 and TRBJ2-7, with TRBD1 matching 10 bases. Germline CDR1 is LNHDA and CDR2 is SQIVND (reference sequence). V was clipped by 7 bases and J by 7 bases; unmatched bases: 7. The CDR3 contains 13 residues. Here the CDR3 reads CASKGDRGREQYF. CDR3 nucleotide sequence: TGTGCCAGTAAAGGAGACAGGGGGCGGGAGCAGTACTTC.

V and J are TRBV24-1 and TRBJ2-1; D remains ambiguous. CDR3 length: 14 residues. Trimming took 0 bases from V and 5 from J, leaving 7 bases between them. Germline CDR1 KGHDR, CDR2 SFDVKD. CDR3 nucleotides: TGTGCCACCAGTGATTTGCGGTCAAACAATGAGCAGTTCTTC. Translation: CATSDLRSNNEQFF.

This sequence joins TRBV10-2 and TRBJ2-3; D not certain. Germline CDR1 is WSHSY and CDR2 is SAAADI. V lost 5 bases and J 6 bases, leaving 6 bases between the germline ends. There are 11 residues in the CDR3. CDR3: CASSLSDTQYF. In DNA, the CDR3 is TGCGCCAGCAGTCTTTCGGATACGCAGTATTTT.

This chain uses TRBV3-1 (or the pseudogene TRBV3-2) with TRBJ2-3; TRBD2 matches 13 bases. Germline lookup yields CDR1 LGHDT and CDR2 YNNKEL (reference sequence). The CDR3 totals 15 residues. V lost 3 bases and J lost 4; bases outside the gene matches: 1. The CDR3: CASSQGLAGPDTQYF. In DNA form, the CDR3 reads TGTGCCAGCAGCCAGGGACTAGCGGGACCAGATACGCAGTATTTT.

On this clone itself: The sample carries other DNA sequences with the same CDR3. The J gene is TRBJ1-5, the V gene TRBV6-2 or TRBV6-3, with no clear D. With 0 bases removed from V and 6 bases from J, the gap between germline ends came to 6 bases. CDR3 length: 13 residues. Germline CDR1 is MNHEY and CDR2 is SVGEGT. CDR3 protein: CASSYSRGQPQHF. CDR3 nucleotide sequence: TGTGCCAGCAGTTACTCGAGAGGTCAGCCCCAGCATTTT.

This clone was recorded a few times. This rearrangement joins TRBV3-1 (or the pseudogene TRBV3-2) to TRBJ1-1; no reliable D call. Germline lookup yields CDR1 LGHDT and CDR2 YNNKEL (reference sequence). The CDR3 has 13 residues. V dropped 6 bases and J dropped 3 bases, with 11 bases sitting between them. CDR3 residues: CASSIDIDTEAFF. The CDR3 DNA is TGTGCCAGCAGTATAGACATTGACACTGAAGCTTTCTTT.

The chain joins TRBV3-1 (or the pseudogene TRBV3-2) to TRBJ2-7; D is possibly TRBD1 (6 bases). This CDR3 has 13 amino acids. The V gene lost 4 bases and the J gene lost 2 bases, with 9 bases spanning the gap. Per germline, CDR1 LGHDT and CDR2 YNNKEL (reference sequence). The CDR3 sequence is CASSLGTTYEQYF. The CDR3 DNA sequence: TGTGCCAGCAGCCTCGGGACAACCTACGAGCAGTACTTC.

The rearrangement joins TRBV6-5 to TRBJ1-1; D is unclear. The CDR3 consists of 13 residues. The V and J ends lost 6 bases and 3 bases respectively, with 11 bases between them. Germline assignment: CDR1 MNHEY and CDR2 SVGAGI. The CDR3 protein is CASRVETDTEAFF. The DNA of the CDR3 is TGTGCCAGCAGGGTGGAGACCGACACTGAAGCTTTCTTT.

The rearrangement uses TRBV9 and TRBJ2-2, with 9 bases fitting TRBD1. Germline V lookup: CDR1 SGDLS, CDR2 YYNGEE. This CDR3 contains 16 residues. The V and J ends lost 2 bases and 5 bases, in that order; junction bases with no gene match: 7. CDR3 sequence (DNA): TGTGCCAGCAGCGTGAAGACAGGGGGAAAAACCGGGGAGCTGTTTTTT. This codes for CASSVKTGGKTGELFF.

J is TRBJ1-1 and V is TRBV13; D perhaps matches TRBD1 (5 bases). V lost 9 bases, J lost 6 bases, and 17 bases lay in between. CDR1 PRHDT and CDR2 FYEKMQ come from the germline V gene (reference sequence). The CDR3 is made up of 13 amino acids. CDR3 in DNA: TGTGCCAGTACCTGGGGGGGGAGAGCTGAAGCTTTCTTT. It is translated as CASTWGGRAEAFF.

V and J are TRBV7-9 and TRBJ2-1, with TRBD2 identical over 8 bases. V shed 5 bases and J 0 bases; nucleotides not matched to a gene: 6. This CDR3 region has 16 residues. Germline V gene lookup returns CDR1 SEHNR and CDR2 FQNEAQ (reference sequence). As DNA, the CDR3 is TGTGCCAGCAGCGATTACAGCGGGAGCTCCTACAATGAGCAGTTCTTC. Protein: CASSDYSGSSYNEQFF.

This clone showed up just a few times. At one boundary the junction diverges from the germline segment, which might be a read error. The CDR3 nucleotides are TGTGCCAGCAGTTACGGAGAACCCAATTCATCCCTCCACTTT. This codes for CASSYGEPNSSLHF. The chain joins TRBV6-2 or TRBV6-3 to TRBJ1-6, with D unclear. CDR1 MNHEY and CDR2 SVGEGT come from the germline V gene. The CDR3 contains 14 residues.